The rows below give T cell receptor beta chains drawn from one sample of a study of blood T cell repertoires in COVID-19. Repertoires were generated with immunoSEQ multiplex PCR, while TCRdb's copy carries only in-frame clones and drops some. Of tens of thousands of clones listed, roughly 78% are singletons. Sequenced sample: peripheral blood. These receptors were obtained from a woman in her 70s with acute or convalescent COVID-19. Each CDR3 is given with its conserved first and last residue. Fields, in order: V gene, D gene, J gene, clone size, CDR3 length, CDR3 protein, CDR3 DNA. D genes are given only for firm matches. Size is omitted from some rows. Given values are once, few, many or a class for expanded clones.

V: TRBV6-5
D: -
J: TRBJ2-1
size: -
length: 16
CDR3: CASSLLGQSSYNEQFF
DNA: TGTGCCAGCAGTTTGCTCGGACAAAGCTCCTACAATGAGCAGTTCTTC

V: TRBV20-1
D: TRBD1
J: TRBJ2-1
size: once
length: 17
CDR3: CSASYGTGGISYNEQFF
DNA: TGCAGTGCTAGTTATGGGACAGGGGGCATCTCCTACAATGAGCAGTTCTTC

V: TRBV18
D: TRBD1
J: TRBJ2-2
size: few
length: 16
CDR3: CASSPSTGGRSGELFF
DNA: TGTGCCAGCTCACCATCGACAGGGGGCCGGTCCGGGGAGCTGTTTTTT

V: TRBV19
D: TRBD1
J: TRBJ1-1
size: -
length: 13
CDR3: CASSIQDRGIAFF
DNA: TGTGCCAGTAGTATTCAGGACAGGGGTATAGCTTTCTTT

V: TRBV2
D: -
J: TRBJ1-1
size: few
length: 11
CDR3: CASRVEREAFF
DNA: TGTGCCAGCAGGGTAGAGCGAGAAGCTTTCTTT

V: TRBV9
D: TRBD2
J: TRBJ2-3
size: -
length: 16
CDR3: CASSPGGLASTDTQYF
DNA: TGTGCCAGCAGCCCTGGAGGACTAGCGAGCACAGATACGCAGTATTTT

V: TRBV15
D: -
J: TRBJ2-5
size: -
length: 16
CDR3: CATSRAAGRPQETQYF
DNA: TGTGCCACCTCTCGAGCGGCGGGCCGACCCCAAGAGACCCAGTACTTC

V: TRBV10-3
D: TRBD1
J: TRBJ1-2
size: few
length: 14
CDR3: CASVRDRSNYGYTF
DNA: TGTGCCAGTGTCCGGGACAGGTCTAACTATGGCTACACCTTC

V: TRBV5-1
D: TRBD1
J: TRBJ2-1
size: -
length: 14
CDR3: CASSKGTANNEQFF
DNA: TGCGCCAGCAGCAAAGGGACAGCCAACAATGAGCAGTTCTTC

V: TRBV7-9
D: -
J: TRBJ1-6
size: -
length: 14
CDR3: CASSLQGLGSPLHF
DNA: TGTGCCAGCAGCTTGCAGGGGTTAGGTTCACCCCTCCACTTT

V: TRBV7-9
D: TRBD2
J: TRBJ2-7
size: -
length: 18
CDR3: CASSSSRAPGLVSYEQYF
DNA: TGTGCCAGCAGCTCGAGTAGGGCGCCGGGACTAGTTTCATACGAGCAGTACTTC

V: TRBV6-2/TRBV6-3
D: TRBD1
J: TRBJ1-1
size: once
length: 14
CDR3: CASSVDRGRMAAFF
DNA: TGTGCCAGCAGTGTTGACAGGGGTCGCATGGCAGCTTTCTTT

V: TRBV9
D: -
J: TRBJ2-3
size: medium-sized
length: 14
CDR3: CASKGTGSTDTQYF
DNA: TGTGCCAGCAAGGGCACGGGATCCACAGATACGCAGTATTTT

V: TRBV5-1
D: TRBD2
J: TRBJ2-3
size: -
length: 14
CDR3: CASSSREGTDTQYF
DNA: TGCGCCAGCAGCTCCCGGGAGGGAACAGATACGCAGTATTTT

V: TRBV7-9
D: -
J: TRBJ1-2
size: -
length: 12
CDR3: CASSLSGNGYTF
DNA: TGTGCCAGCAGCTTGTCAGGGAATGGCTACACCTTC

V: TRBV12-3/TRBV12-4
D: TRBD1
J: TRBJ1-1
size: few
length: 13
CDR3: CASTPTGSTEAFF
DNA: TGTGCCAGCACCCCGACAGGGTCCACTGAAGCTTTCTTT

V: TRBV19
D: -
J: TRBJ2-5
size: -
length: 13
CDR3: CASSIVGGETQYF
DNA: TGTGCCAGTAGTATAGTTGGAGGAGAGACCCAGTACTTC

V: TRBV11-2
D: TRBD1
J: TRBJ1-2
size: -
length: 15
CDR3: CASSLGTGGIYGYTF
DNA: TGTGCCAGCAGCCTTGGGACAGGGGGCATTTATGGCTACACCTTC

V: TRBV5-1
D: TRBD1
J: TRBJ1-4
size: -
length: 15
CDR3: CASSLGGQQNEKLFF
DNA: TGCGCCAGCAGCTTGGGGGGACAGCAAAATGAAAAACTGTTTTTT

V: TRBV9
D: -
J: TRBJ1-1
size: once
length: 14
CDR3: CASSQSPTETEAFF
DNA: TGTGCCAGCAGCCAATCCCCGACAGAGACTGAAGCTTTCTTT

V: TRBV6-5
D: TRBD1
J: TRBJ1-1
size: -
length: 14
CDR3: CASALDRVNTEAFF
DNA: TGTGCCAGCGCACTAGACAGGGTGAACACTGAAGCTTTCTTT

V: TRBV25-1
D: -
J: TRBJ2-3
size: -
length: 14
CDR3: CASSSRTTADTQYF
DNA: TGTGCCAGCAGTTCCCGGACTACGGCAGATACGCAGTATTTT

V: TRBV5-1
D: -
J: TRBJ2-7
size: once
length: 16
CDR3: CASSPGAGAVQDEQYF
DNA: TGCGCCAGCAGCCCTGGGGCAGGGGCCGTCCAGGACGAGCAGTACTTC

V: TRBV6-5
D: -
J: TRBJ2-2
size: once
length: 15
CDR3: CASSGRDTPTGELFF
DNA: TGTGCCAGCAGCGGCCGGGACACCCCCACCGGGGAGCTGTTTTTT

V: TRBV2
D: -
J: TRBJ1-4
size: few
length: 13
CDR3: CASSGTMGGKLFF
DNA: TGTGCCAGCAGTGGGACAATGGGGGGAAAACTGTTTTTT

V: TRBV11-2
D: -
J: TRBJ2-3
size: -
length: 12
CDR3: CASSFTVDTQYF
DNA: TGTGCCAGCAGCTTTACGGTAGATACGCAGTATTTT

V: TRBV5-4
D: -
J: TRBJ2-5
size: -
length: 14
CDR3: CASSLWGVQETQYF
DNA: TGTGCCAGCAGCTTGTGGGGGGTCCAAGAGACCCAGTACTTC

V: TRBV2
D: TRBD1
J: TRBJ2-2
size: -
length: 15
CDR3: CASSYRGASTGELFF
DNA: TGTGCCAGCAGTTACAGGGGTGCAAGCACCGGGGAGCTGTTTTTT

V: TRBV18
D: TRBD2
J: TRBJ2-1
size: once
length: 13
CDR3: CASSRGRDNEQFF
DNA: TGTGCCAGCTCACGGGGGAGGGACAATGAGCAGTTCTTC

V: TRBV25-1
D: -
J: TRBJ1-4
size: -
length: 14
CDR3: CASTNSRINEKLFF
DNA: TGTGCCAGCACTAACAGCCGAATTAATGAAAAACTGTTTTTT

V: TRBV18
D: TRBD2
J: TRBJ2-1
size: -
length: 15
CDR3: CASSPQTSGRMEQFF
DNA: TGTGCCAGCTCACCCCAGACTAGCGGGAGGATGGAGCAGTTCTTC

V: TRBV6-1
D: TRBD1
J: TRBJ1-2
size: once
length: 14
CDR3: CASSEARQGPGYTF
DNA: TGTGCCAGCAGTGAAGCGCGACAGGGCCCTGGCTACACCTTC

V: TRBV7-2
D: TRBD1
J: TRBJ1-2
size: -
length: 14
CDR3: CASSLSTGGYGYTF
DNA: TGTGCCAGCAGCCTCTCCACAGGGGGCTATGGCTACACCTTC

V: TRBV6-1
D: TRBD2
J: TRBJ2-1
size: few
length: 16
CDR3: CASSEVGVAGGNEQFF
DNA: TGTGCCAGCAGTGAAGTCGGGGTAGCGGGAGGGAATGAGCAGTTCTTC

V: TRBV18
D: TRBD1
J: TRBJ2-3
size: -
length: 15
CDR3: CASSRGQASTDTQYF
DNA: TGTGCCAGCTCACGGGGACAGGCCAGCACAGATACGCAGTATTTT